Described below is a single T cell receptor (beta chain) sequence and its context. Libraries were prepared by immunoSEQ multiplex PCR; TCRdb keeps only in-frame clonotypes and omits some of them. The sample comprises 120,000 or so clones, approximately 92% of which are singletons, and 2% to 2.5% rests with the top ten. The entry originates in a study of control samples from healthy donors and cancer patients. Germline CDR1 and CDR2: SGHTA and FQGNSA. The CDR3 sequence is 14 residues long. Trimming stripped 10 bases from V and 0 bases from J, with 14 bases between. The chain links TRBV7-2 to TRBJ2-3; D is possibly TRBD2 (6 bases). The clonotype originates from a man between 18 and 29 years old in good health. What was sequenced was blood. The DNA for the CDR3 is TGTGCCACCGCGGCGGGATCTAGCACAGATACGCAGTATTTT. Translating it yields CATAAGSSTDTQYF.